The source of this T cell receptor beta chain is a study of CD8 T cells in ankylosing spondylitis. Findings and caveats of the study: Within ankylosing spondylitis blood, a TCR beta motif made up of under 10 highly homologous variants appeared to be characteristic.

V lost 3 bases to trimming and J lost 0 bases; unmatched junction nucleotides: 1. Germline CDR1 and CDR2: DFQATT and SNEGSKA (reference sequence). The CDR3 has 14 residues. This clonotype was counted at least ten times. The antigen is undetermined. TCRdb itself ran the 5' RACE reads through MiXCR, one entry per CDR3 protein. The profile shows approximately 300,000 distinct CDR3 sequences, around 21% of them singletons. Sample: blood, either unsorted or a sorted T cell fraction (not recorded which). The receptor's source is a female donor with ankylosing spondylitis or in good health (not recorded which). V gene TRBV20-1 combines with J gene TRBJ2-3; TRBD2 agrees at 9 bases. CDR3 coding DNA: TGCAGTGCTAGGACTAGCGGTAGCACAGATACGCAGTATTTT. As protein: CSARTSGSTDTQYF.